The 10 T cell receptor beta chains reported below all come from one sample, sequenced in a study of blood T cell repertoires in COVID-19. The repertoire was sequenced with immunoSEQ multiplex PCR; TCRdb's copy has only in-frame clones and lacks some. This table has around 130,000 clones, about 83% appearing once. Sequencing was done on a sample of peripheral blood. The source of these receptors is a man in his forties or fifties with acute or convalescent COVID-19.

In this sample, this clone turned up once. The CDR3: CASSQDGAGGLYEQYF. The CDR3 DNA is TGCGCCAGCAGCCAAGATGGGGCGGGGGGTCTCTACGAGCAGTACTTC. V and J are TRBV4-1 and TRBJ2-7, with TRBD2 matching 8 bases. CDR3 length: 16 residues. Trimming took 0 bases from V and 3 from J; bases not matched to a gene: 7. In germline, CDR1 is MGHRA, CDR2 YSYEKL.

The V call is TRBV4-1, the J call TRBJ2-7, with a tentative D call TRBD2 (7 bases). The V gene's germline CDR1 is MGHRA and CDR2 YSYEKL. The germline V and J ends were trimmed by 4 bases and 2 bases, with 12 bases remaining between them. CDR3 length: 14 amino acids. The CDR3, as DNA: TGCGCCAGCAGCCCAGGGGCGGGGGCCTACGAGCAGTACTTC. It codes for CASSPGAGAYEQYF.

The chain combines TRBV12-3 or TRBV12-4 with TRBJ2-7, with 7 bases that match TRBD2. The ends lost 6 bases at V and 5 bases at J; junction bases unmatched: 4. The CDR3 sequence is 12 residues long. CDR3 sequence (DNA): TGTGCCAGCAGCAGACTAGCCCACGAGCAGTACTTC. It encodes CASSRLAHEQYF.

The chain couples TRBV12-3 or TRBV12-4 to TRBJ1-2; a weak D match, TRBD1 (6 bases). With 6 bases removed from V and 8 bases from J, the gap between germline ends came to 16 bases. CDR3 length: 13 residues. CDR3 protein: CASSLDSLIGYTF. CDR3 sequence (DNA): TGTGCCAGCAGCTTGGACAGCCTAATCGGCTACACCTTC.

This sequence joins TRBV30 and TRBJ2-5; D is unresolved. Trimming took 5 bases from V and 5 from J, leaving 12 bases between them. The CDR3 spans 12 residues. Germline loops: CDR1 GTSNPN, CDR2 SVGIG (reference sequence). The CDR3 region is CAWGPLEETQYF. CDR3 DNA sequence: TGTGCCTGGGGCCCTCTGGAGGAGACCCAGTACTTC.

CDR3 sequence: CASSLVGTGRTEAFF. The CDR3 coding sequence is TGTGCCAGCAGCTTAGTAGGGACAGGGAGGACTGAAGCTTTCTTT. This chain joins TRBV7-2 and TRBJ1-1, with 9 bases that match TRBD1. Germline V gene data show CDR1 as SGHTA and CDR2 as FQGNSA. The junction had 5 bases not matched to a gene; V was cut back by 1 base and J by 5 bases. CDR3 length equals 15 residues.

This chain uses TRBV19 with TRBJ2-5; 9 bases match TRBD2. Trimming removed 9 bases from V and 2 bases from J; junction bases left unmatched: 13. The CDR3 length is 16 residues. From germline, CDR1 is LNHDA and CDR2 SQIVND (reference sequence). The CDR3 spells CASSQGGGAFQETQYF. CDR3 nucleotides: TGTGCCAGCAGCCAAGGCGGGGGGGCGTTTCAAGAGACCCAGTACTTC.

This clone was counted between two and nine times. CDR3 sequence (DNA): TGTGCCAGCAGCCCGGGACAGGGTGAGACCAAAAACATTCAGTACTTC. Its translation is CASSPGQGETKNIQYF. The chain employs TRBV2 and TRBJ2-4; 9 bases match TRBD1. This CDR3 contains 16 residues. From germline, CDR1 is SNHLY and CDR2 FYNNEI. V gave up 6 bases and J gave up 2 bases; unmatched junction bases: 8.

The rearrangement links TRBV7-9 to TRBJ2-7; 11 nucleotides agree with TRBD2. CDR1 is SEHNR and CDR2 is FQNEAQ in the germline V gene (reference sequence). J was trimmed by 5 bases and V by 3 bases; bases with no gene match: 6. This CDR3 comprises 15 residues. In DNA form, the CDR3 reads TGTGCCAGCAGCTTCGCTAGCGGGGGGTCCAACGAGCAGTACTTC. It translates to CASSFASGGSNEQYF.

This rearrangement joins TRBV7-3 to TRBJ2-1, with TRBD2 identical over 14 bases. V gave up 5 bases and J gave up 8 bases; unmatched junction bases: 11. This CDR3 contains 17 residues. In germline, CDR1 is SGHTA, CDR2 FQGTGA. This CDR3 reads CASSNPTPGLAGDEQFF. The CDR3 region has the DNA TGTGCCAGCAGCAATCCAACCCCGGGACTAGCGGGGGATGAGCAGTTCTTC.